This T cell receptor beta chain came from a study of T-cell memory formation after mild COVID-19. Study background: TCR clusters largely stayed donor specific.

Germline V gene lookup returns CDR1 SGHVS and CDR2 FQNEAQ. The CDR3 spans 10 residues. V gave up 1 base and J gave up 8 bases, with 0 bases separating them. This clonotype has ten or more counts. Its antigen remains unidentified. TCRdb called the 5' RACE reads again in MiXCR, with one record for every CDR3 protein. Among tens of thousands of distinct CDR3 sequences listed, over 11% were seen once. Whole-study results and caveats: In pre-infection memory, a portion of responding clones appeared, which suggested that cross-reactive memory joined. CD4+ contracting clones lay mainly in CM and EM, CD8+ ones in EMRA.

Source material: PBMCs or a T cell subset sorted from them (not recorded which). The receptor was derived from an adult woman who had mild COVID-19 (a few samples of this study predate the infection). Cell type and time point are not known. This chain uses TRBV7-8 with TRBJ2-1; D call uncertain. CDR3 nucleotides: TGTGCCAGCAGCTTAGATGAGCAGTTCTTC. Protein: CASSLDEQFF.